This TCR beta chain was retrieved from a study of molecular identifiers for immune sequencing clone quantification. Study details: In replicates, the authors split RNA from around 20,000 or 100,000 naive CD8 cells five ways and sequenced four. The study's findings and limits: Highly expanded clone sizes could be underestimated by identical TCR molecules that share a barcode.

This clonotype was counted ten times or more. The antigen is undetermined. Bulk TCR libraries were made with methods that had been previously described and with listed TCR primers. TCRdb independently ran MiXCR on the PCR reads; one entry per CDR3 protein. Found here are just under 65,000 distinct CDR3 sequences, 15% to 20% of them singletons; the top ten hold about 1.5%. Material for sequencing was naive CD8+ T cells from blood, with Jurkat cell RNA spiked in. Indicated subset: FACS-sorted CD8+CD4-CCR7+CD45RA+ naive T cells. This clonotype was sampled from a human donor in good health. Some libraries in this study had Jurkat cell RNA spiked in.

CDR3 region: CASSVRSGGVGATEAFF. CDR3 nucleotides: TGTGCCAGCAGCGTCCGCTCCGGCGGGGTTGGGGCCACTGAAGCTTTCTTT. This chain uses TRBV7-9 with TRBJ1-1; weak D call: TRBD1 (5 bases). V was pared by 5 bases and J by 4 bases, with 23 bases between. Germline assignment: CDR1 SEHNR and CDR2 FQNEAQ (reference sequence). The CDR3 is made up of 17 amino acids.